The 5 T cell receptor beta chains presented below share a single source sample, sequenced in a study of neurological immune-mediated disorders. TCRdb independently ran MiXCR on the 5' RACE reads; one entry per CDR3 protein. The sample consists of 11,000 to 15,000 distinct CDR3 sequences, less than 15% of them appearing once. Input material: CD8+ T cells from blood. The source of these receptors is a female donor with HTLV-1-associated myelopathy (HAM/TSP).

This clonotype was counted ten times or more. This rearrangement joins TRBV7-8 to TRBJ2-1; D remains unclear. The CDR3 spans 13 residues. Trimming pared 6 bases from V and 6 bases from J, leaving 12 bases between. CDR1 SGHVS and CDR2 FQNEAQ come from the germline V gene. CDR3 bases: TGTGCCAGCAGAGTCTCCGGGTCCAATGAGCAGTTCTTC. This sequence encodes CASRVSGSNEQFF.

This clonotype was recorded many times. V gene TRBV3-1 combines with J gene TRBJ2-7; 12 bases are a match to TRBD2. V lost 3 bases and J lost 4; bases outside the gene matches: 7. The CDR3 is made up of 16 amino acids. Germline V gene lookup returns CDR1 LGHDT and CDR2 YNNKEL (reference sequence). In DNA, the CDR3 is TGTGCCAGCAGCCACATGACTAGCGGGGGAGAATACGAGCAGTACTTC. The encoded protein is CASSHMTSGGEYEQYF.

This clonotype was detected many times. The chain recombines TRBV20-1 with TRBJ2-7; a weak D match, TRBD2 (5 bases). The CDR3 is 11 residues long. Germline loops: CDR1 DFQATT, CDR2 SNEGSKA (reference sequence). Trimming cost V 6 bases and J 6 bases, with 12 bases left between them. The CDR3 DNA reads TGCAGTGCCCTCGACTACCCCGAGCAGTACTTC. It codes for CSALDYPEQYF.

This clonotype occurred many times. J is TRBJ2-1 and V is TRBV4-2, with 7 bases that match TRBD2. Trimming removed 0 bases from V and 6 bases from J; junction bases left unmatched: 11. This CDR3 comprises 17 residues. Per the germline V gene, CDR1 is LGHNA and CDR2 is YNFKEQ. The DNA of the CDR3 is TGTGCCAGCAGCCAAGATTTTTCGGGAGGTAGTACCAATGAGCAGTTCTTC. Translated: CASSQDFSGGSTNEQFF.

In its sample, this clonotype was seen many times. A read error may produce the germline difference seen at one junction end. Written as DNA, the CDR3 is TGTGCCAGCACCCAAAACCTACGGGGTAACCTTGAAGCTTTCTTT. It specifies CASTQNLRGNLEAFF. The chain recombines TRBV3-1 with TRBJ1-1, with D unresolved. CDR1 and CDR2 from the germline V gene are LGHDT and YNNKEL (reference sequence). This CDR3 has 15 residues.